This T cell receptor beta chain originates from a study of T cell responses to AZD1222 COVID-19 vaccine. Study-level information: Doses given second, at about 4 or about 12 weeks, were pooled.

CDR1 and CDR2 (germline): SGHTA, FQGNSA. This CDR3 is 15 amino acids long. The J segment lost 1 base and the V segment lost 5 bases, leaving 3 bases of the junction unmatched. TCRdb's copy holds only in-frame clones and misses some; the assay was immunoSEQ multiplex PCR. The table records 120,000 to 150,000 clones, 88% of them present only once. The receptor comes from an adult in good health. Sequenced material: peripheral blood, taken on day 0 of AZD1222 vaccination. The chain links TRBV7-2 to TRBJ1-3, with 9 bases lining up with TRBD1. CDR3 nucleotide sequence: TGTGCCAGCAGCCCGGACAGGGGTTCTGGAAACACCATATATTTT. Its translation is CASSPDRGSGNTIYF. Using reference TRBV7-2 and TRBJ1-3 for the parts outside the CDR3, the full variable domain is GAGVSQSPSNKVTEKGKDVELRCDPISGHTALYWYRQSLGQGLEFLIYFQGNSAPDKSGLPSDRFSAERTGGSVSTLTIQRTQQEDSAVYLCASSPDRGSGNTIYFGEGSWLTVV.